Listed here are 11 T cell receptor beta chains from one sample, sequenced in a study of blood T cell repertoires in COVID-19. The method was immunoSEQ multiplex PCR; TCRdb's version includes in-frame clones alone and lacks a portion of them. The sample comprises 100,000 or so clones, 81% of which are singletons, and about 10% rests with the top ten. Material: peripheral blood. The receptors originated from a human donor in a cohort sampled during active COVID-19.

This chain joins TRBV2 and TRBJ1-1; TRBD1 aligns across 10 bases. This CDR3 is built from 16 residues. After removal of 3 bases from V and 4 bases from J, the junction contained 8 bases not matched to a gene. Germline V CDR1 and CDR2: SNHLY, FYNNEI. As DNA, the CDR3 is TGTGCCAGCAGTGAGCCCGGACAGGGGGAGAGCACTGAAGCTTTCTTT. This sequence encodes CASSEPGQGESTEAFF.

The V and J genes are TRBV5-1 and TRBJ2-7, with D possibly matching TRBD1 (7 bases). V lost 4 bases to trimming and J lost 7 bases, with 21 bases between them. Germline V gives CDR1 SGHRS, CDR2 YFSETQ. This CDR3 is built from 15 residues. The CDR3 sequence: CASSGGSTGSREQYF. The DNA for the CDR3 is TGCGCCAGCAGCGGGGGGTCGACAGGGTCAAGGGAGCAGTACTTC.

V and J are TRBV20-1 and TRBJ1-1; D gene unclear. V was clipped by 3 bases and J by 1 base, with 6 bases between them. Germline V gene data show CDR1 as DFQATT and CDR2 as SNEGSKA (reference sequence). The length of the CDR3 is 12 residues. DNA of the CDR3: TGCAGTGCTAGTCGGGGGAACACTGAAGCTTTCTTT. Amino acids: CSASRGNTEAFF.

The chain joins TRBV7-2 to TRBJ2-2, with 8 positions matching TRBD2. This CDR3 comprises 14 residues. J lost 3 bases, V lost 5 bases, and 2 bases had no gene match. Germline assignment: CDR1 SGHTA and CDR2 FQGNSA. CDR3 bases: TGTGCCAGCAGCCCTAGCGGGTACACCGGGGAGCTGTTTTTT. This sequence encodes CASSPSGYTGELFF.

V and J are TRBV27 and TRBJ2-1; 14 bases are a match to TRBD2. The ends lost 3 bases at V and 5 bases at J; junction bases unmatched: 9. Per germline, CDR1 MNHEY and CDR2 SMNVEV (reference sequence). This CDR3 comprises 18 residues. CDR3: CASSFRTSGRPSHNEQFF. The CDR3 DNA is TGTGCCAGCAGTTTTCGGACTAGCGGGAGGCCCAGCCACAATGAGCAGTTCTTC.

The chain joins TRBV19 to TRBJ1-5; a possible D gene is TRBD1 (6 bases). This CDR3 is built from 13 residues. Trimming cost V 4 bases and J 11 bases, with 15 bases left between them. In germline, CDR1 is LNHDA, CDR2 SQIVND (reference sequence). The CDR3 DNA sequence: TGTGCCAGTAGTACGGACAGTCGCCTATCCCAGCATTTT. It yields the protein CASSTDSRLSQHF.

The chain combines TRBV2 with TRBJ2-3, with D uncertain. Germline values: CDR1 SNHLY, CDR2 FYNNEI. The CDR3 runs 12 residues. Trimming took 7 bases from V and 2 from J, leaving 7 bases between them. CDR3 loop: CASTPLTDTQYF. Here the CDR3 DNA reads TGTGCCAGCACCCCCCTCACAGATACGCAGTATTTT.

V and J are TRBV6-4 and TRBJ1-1; 8 positions agree with TRBD1. V shed 4 bases, J shed 7 bases, and the junction held 5 bases outside the gene matches. The CDR3 has 13 amino acids. Germline V CDR1 and CDR2: MRHNA, SNTAGT. The CDR3 here is CASSVEGQGEAFF. In DNA, the CDR3 is TGTGCCAGCAGTGTCGAAGGACAGGGTGAAGCTTTCTTT.

This clone was seen only a few times. The chain is built from TRBV9 and TRBJ2-2; 10 positions match TRBD2. This CDR3 is built from 23 residues. CDR1 SGDLS and CDR2 YYNGEE come from the germline V gene. Trimming removed 3 bases from V and 0 bases from J; junction bases left unmatched: 23. Written as DNA, the CDR3 is TGTGCCAGCAGCGCGCCTCCGGGTCGGCTAGTCCCAGCGGGAGGGCCGAACACCGGGGAGCTGTTTTTT. Residues: CASSAPPGRLVPAGGPNTGELFF.

This CDR3 reads CSVVSQGPYEQYF. The CDR3 DNA reads TGCAGCGTTGTAAGTCAGGGCCCCTACGAGCAGTACTTC. The chain uses TRBV29-1 and TRBJ2-7, with a tentative D call TRBD1 (5 bases). The germline gives CDR1 SQVTM, CDR2 ANQGSEA. The CDR3 is 13 amino acids. V shed 4 bases and J shed 2 bases, with 12 bases lying between them.

The chain links TRBV7-9 to TRBJ2-1, with 11 bases lining up with TRBD2. The junction had 8 bases not matched to a gene; V was cut back by 2 bases and J by 5 bases. The CDR3 spans 17 residues. Germline V gives CDR1 SEHNR, CDR2 FQNEAQ (reference sequence). The CDR3 reads CASSLWMGTSGNNEQFF. As DNA, the CDR3 is TGTGCCAGCAGCTTATGGATGGGGACTAGCGGAAACAATGAGCAGTTCTTC.